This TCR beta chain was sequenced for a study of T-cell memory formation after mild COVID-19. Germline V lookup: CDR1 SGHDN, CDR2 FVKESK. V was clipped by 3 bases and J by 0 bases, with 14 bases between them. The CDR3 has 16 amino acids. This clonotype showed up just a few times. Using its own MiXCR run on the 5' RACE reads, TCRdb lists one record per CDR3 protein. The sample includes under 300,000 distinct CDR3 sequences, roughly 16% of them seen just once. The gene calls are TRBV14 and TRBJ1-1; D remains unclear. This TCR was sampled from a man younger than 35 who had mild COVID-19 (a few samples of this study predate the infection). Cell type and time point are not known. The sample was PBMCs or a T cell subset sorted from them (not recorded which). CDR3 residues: CASSHLLGLMNTEAFF. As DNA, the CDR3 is TGTGCCAGCAGCCACCTCTTGGGGTTGATGAACACTGAAGCTTTCTTT.